This T cell receptor (beta chain) was obtained from a study of shared clonotypes between healthy human individuals. For the study at large: Two female and a few male donors aged 18 to 49 were enrolled.

Execution of the assay was at deep level. The method was immunoSEQ multiplex PCR; TCRdb's version includes in-frame clones alone and lacks a portion of them. The profile shows about half a million clones, around 80% of them singletons. Turning to this clone: Its antigen is undetermined.

Notes on the study in general: Limited genetic and exposure-history diversity came from having few donors. How much donors shared clonotypes was expected to be affected by sequencing depth.

The sequencing sample was made of PBMCs. The TCR was taken from a middle-aged woman in good health. Some clones in this sample may be carry-over from other donors' samples.

Written as DNA, the CDR3 is TGTGCCATCAGCGCCCGGGACAGGGGAACTAATGAAAAACTGTTTTTT. Residues: CAISARDRGTNEKLFF. The V gene is TRBV10-3, the J gene TRBJ1-4, with TRBD1 matching over 10 bases. CDR1 is ENHRY and CDR2 is SYGVKD in the germline V gene. The CDR3 is 16 residues long. V lost 6 bases and J lost 1; bases outside the gene matches: 5.